In this sample, the clone carrying this T cell receptor beta chain turned up a few times. The data were obtained in a study of blood T cell repertoires in COVID-19. Across the study: Acute and convalescent COVID-19 samples came from the United States, Italy and Spain. T cells, B-cell-depleted T cells, or PBMCs provided the cDNA or gDNA that served as material.

In the study's own analysis: Estimated nucleated cell counts came from reference gene primer amplification. This table comes from immunoSEQ multiplex PCR, and its TCRdb copy is limited to in-frame clones, with some not included. That table is the source of V, J and clone size, and D and trimming were worked out from the DNA. Among about 120,000 clones listed, approximately 91% were seen once. The germline gives CDR1 LNHDA, CDR2 SQIVND (reference sequence). Deletions cut 4 bases from V and 1 base from J, with 8 bases between. The CDR3 is made up of 14 amino acids. The receptor was derived from a woman older than 75 with acute or convalescent COVID-19. This chain connects TRBV19 to TRBJ1-5; D unresolved. The source material was peripheral blood. The CDR3 DNA is TGTGCCAGTAGTACGGGTCACAGCAATCAGCCCCAGCATTTT. Translation: CASSTGHSNQPQHF.